This paragraph reports one T cell receptor beta chain. Its specificity is not known. The germline gene is not matched at one end of the junction; a read error may be the cause. The data belong to a study of blood T cells in healthy people across ages. Study-level findings and limits: A strong correlation was seen between TCR beta diversity and naive T cell percentage. Conclusively comparing naive with antigen-experienced cells was impossible with unsorted PBMCs.

From germline, CDR1 is SGDLS and CDR2 YYNGEE. The CDR3 sequence is 14 residues long. A second PCR, run for about 6 to 11 cycles, used a sample-barcoded 5' primer plus a J-beta primer mix. TCRdb ran MiXCR on the 5' RACE reads and lists one entry per CDR3 protein. The sample contains about 1.5 million distinct CDR3 sequences, roughly 43% of which appear only once. The receptor was isolated from a young woman in good health. The chain recombines TRBV9 with TRBJ2-3; D possibly uses TRBD1 or TRBD2 (5 bases each). The sequencing sample was made of blood. The CDR3 DNA reads as TGTGCCAGCAGCGTACTAGCAGATACAGGTACGCAGTATTTT. Its protein is CASSVLADTGTQYF. The full variable domain, in which reference TRBV9 and TRBJ2-3 provide the parts outside the CDR3, is DSGVTQTPKHLITATGQRVTLRCSPRSGDLSVYWYQQSLDQGLQFLIQYYNGEERAKGNILERFSAQQFPDLHSELNLSSLELGDSALYFCASSVLADTGTQYFGPGTRLTVL.